The present entry profiles one T cell receptor (beta chain) with its context. Positively selected for CCR7, the CD45RO-negative cells used as naive CD8 cells excluded terminally differentiated effector memory CD45RA+ cells. The data stem from a study of shared clonotypes between healthy human individuals. Trimming pared 0 bases from V and 2 bases from J, leaving 9 bases between. There are 15 residues in the CDR3. Germline V gene lookup returns CDR1 LGHNA and CDR2 YSLEER. Some clones are missing from TCRdb's copy, which holds only in-frame ones; the method was immunoSEQ multiplex PCR. The repertoire includes millions of clones, about 95% of them detected once, and roughly 1% sits in the top ten.

Sequencing used naive CD8+ T cells sorted from blood. The sequence came from a young man in good health. The rearrangement links TRBV4-3 to TRBJ2-3, with D possibly being TRBD2 (5 bases). CDR3 amino acids: CASSQDGGDTDTQYF. Written as DNA, the CDR3 is TGCGCCAGCAGCCAAGACGGAGGAGACACAGATACGCAGTATTTT.